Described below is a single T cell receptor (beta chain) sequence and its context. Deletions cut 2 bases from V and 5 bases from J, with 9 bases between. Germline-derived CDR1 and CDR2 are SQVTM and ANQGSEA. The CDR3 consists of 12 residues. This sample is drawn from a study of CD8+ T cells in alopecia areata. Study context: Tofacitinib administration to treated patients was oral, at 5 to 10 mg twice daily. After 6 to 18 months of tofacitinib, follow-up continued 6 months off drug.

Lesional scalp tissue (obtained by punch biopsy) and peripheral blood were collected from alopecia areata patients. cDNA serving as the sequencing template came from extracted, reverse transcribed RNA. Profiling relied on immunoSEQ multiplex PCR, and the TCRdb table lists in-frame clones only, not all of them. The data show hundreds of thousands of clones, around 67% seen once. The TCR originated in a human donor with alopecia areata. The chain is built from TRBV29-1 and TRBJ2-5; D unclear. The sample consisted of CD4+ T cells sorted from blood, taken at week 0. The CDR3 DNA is TGCAGCGTTGAAAAGTTTGGGGAGACCCAGTACTTC. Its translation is CSVEKFGETQYF.